What follows are 22 T cell receptor beta chains derived from one specimen sequenced in a study of blood T cell repertoires in COVID-19 (dated by TCRdb to 2018 to 2021). Library prep was done by the immunoSEQ multiplex PCR assay. TCRdb provides this immuneACCESS table in a form limited to in-frame rearrangements. Some clones are lacking; in checked studies, under half of them reflect an unresolved V gene, and why the rest are absent is not known. The sample table lists about 16,000 clones, around nine tenths of them with a count of one. Jointly, the top ten make up less than 3.5% of the sample. Sequencing input: peripheral blood. Receptor source: a human donor in a cohort sampled during active COVID-19.

This chain connects TRBV7-3 to TRBJ1-2; 7 nucleotides align to TRBD1. The germline V gene has CDR1 SGHTA and CDR2 FQGTGA. The CDR3 covers 14 residues. Losses at the gene ends were 5 bases for V and 8 bases for J; bases not matched to a gene: 11. CDR3 sequence reads: CASSLRGTVYGYTF. In DNA form, the CDR3 reads TGTGCCAGCAGCCTCAGGGGGACAGTATACGGCTACACCTTC. Drawing the rest from reference TRBV7-3 and TRBJ1-2, the complete variable domain is GAGVSQTPSNKVTEKGKYVELRCDPISGHTALYWYRQSLGQGPEFLIYFQGTGAADDSGLPNDRFFAVRPEGSVSTLKIQRTERGDSAVYLCASSLRGTVYGYTFGSGTRLTVV.

The chain has TRBV6-6 and TRBJ2-5, with D tentatively TRBD1 (6 bases). The CDR3 has 14 amino acids. V lost 5 bases to trimming and J lost 5 bases, with 15 bases between them. Looked up from germline, CDR1 is MNHNY and CDR2 is SVGAGI (reference sequence). In DNA form, the CDR3 reads TGTGCCAGCAGTAGACAGGTCGGTCAGGAGACCCAGTACTTC. Translating gives CASSRQVGQETQYF.

This chain links TRBV3-1 (or the pseudogene TRBV3-2) with TRBJ2-7, with 9 bases identical to TRBD1. The CDR3 spans 16 residues. J was trimmed by 5 bases and V by 1 base; bases with no gene match: 9. CDR1 and CDR2 from the germline V gene are LGHDT and YNNKEL (reference sequence). CDR3 protein: CASSQGFVQGANEQYF. CDR3 nucleotides: TGTGCCAGCAGCCAAGGCTTCGTACAGGGGGCGAACGAGCAGTACTTC.

The gene calls are TRBV7-6 and TRBJ2-3; the match to TRBD2 covers 9 bases. This CDR3 is built from 16 residues. The germline gives CDR1 SGHVS, CDR2 FNYEAQ. Trimming at V came to 0 bases and at J to 8 bases, leaving 9 bases not matched to a gene. CDR3 loop: CASSLAAGGAGGTQYF. The DNA of the CDR3 is TGTGCCAGCAGCTTAGCGGCGGGGGGGGCCGGGGGTACGCAGTATTTT. The whole variable domain, remainder taken from reference TRBV7-6 and TRBJ2-3, is GAGVSQSPRYKVTKRGQDVALRCDPISGHVSLYWYRQALGQGPEFLTYFNYEAQQDKSGLPNDRFSAERPEGSISTLTIQRTEQRDSAMYRCASSLAAGGAGGTQYFGPGTRLTVL.

V and J are TRBV9 and TRBJ1-3; 7 bases match TRBD1. The CDR3 runs to 15 residues. V lost 3 bases and J lost 2; bases outside the gene matches: 5. Germline V gives CDR1 SGDLS, CDR2 YYNGEE. CDR3 nucleotide sequence: TGTGCCAGCAGCGCCCGCACAGGGGCTGGAAACACCATATATTTT. Translation: CASSARTGAGNTIYF.

The rearrangement uses TRBV18 and TRBJ2-5; 13 bases are a match to TRBD2. With V trimmed by 2 bases and J by 4 bases, 4 bases remained unmatched. Germline CDR1 and CDR2: KGHSH and LQKENI. This CDR3 spans 16 amino acids. Written as DNA, the CDR3 is TGTGCCAGCTCACCAATTACTAGCGGGAGGGGAGAGACCCAGTACTTC. Protein sequence: CASSPITSGRGETQYF.

This chain connects TRBV29-1 to TRBJ1-2; 9 bases align to TRBD1. The germline gives CDR1 SQVTM, CDR2 ANQGSEA. Germline trimming cut 7 bases from V and 4 bases from J; bases unmatched to any gene: 7. CDR3 size: 13 residues. CDR3 DNA: TGCAGCGGTGGGACAGGGAGTCTCTATGGCTACACCTTC. Residues: CSGGTGSLYGYTF.

The chain has TRBV5-1 and TRBJ1-1, with TRBD1 identical over 8 bases. The ends lost 4 bases at V and 0 bases at J; junction bases unmatched: 11. This CDR3 is 17 amino acids long. The germline V gene encodes CDR1 SGHRS and CDR2 YFSETQ. The CDR3 coding sequence is TGCGCCAGCAGCCTATTCCAGCAGGGGGCCATGAACACTGAAGCTTTCTTT. This sequence encodes CASSLFQQGAMNTEAFF.

The chain uses TRBV7-3 and TRBJ2-5, with D hard to call. V lost 3 bases, J lost 5 bases, and 10 bases lay in between. The CDR3 contains 13 residues. Per the germline V gene, CDR1 is SGHTA and CDR2 is FQGTGA. CDR3 region: CASSFSAVETQYF. The CDR3 nucleotides read TGTGCCAGCAGCTTCAGTGCAGTGGAGACCCAGTACTTC.

The chain employs TRBV9 and TRBJ1-2; 7 bases agree with TRBD1. CDR1 is SGDLS and CDR2 is YYNGEE in the germline V gene. With V trimmed by 7 bases and J by 5 bases, 5 bases remained unmatched. The CDR3 is made up of 12 amino acids. In DNA form, the CDR3 reads TGTGCCAGCGAGGGGGCTGGGTATGGCTACACCTTC. Encoded protein: CASEGAGYGYTF. Drawing the rest from reference TRBV9 and TRBJ1-2, the complete variable domain is DSGVTQTPKHLITATGQRVTLRCSPRSGDLSVYWYQQSLDQGLQFLIQYYNGEERAKGNILERFSAQQFPDLHSELNLSSLELGDSALYFCASEGAGYGYTFGSGTRLTVV.

This rearrangement joins TRBV7-9 to TRBJ2-7; 7 bases are a match to TRBD1. The CDR3 contains 16 residues. CDR1 and CDR2 from the germline V gene are SEHNR and FQNEAQ (reference sequence). V was pared by 1 base and J by 0 bases, with 6 bases of the junction left unmatched. CDR3 coding DNA: TGTGCCAGCAGCTTAGTCGCAGGGGGTAGCTCCTACGAGCAGTACTTC. Protein: CASSLVAGGSSYEQYF.

The J gene is TRBJ2-2, the V gene TRBV29-1, with a tentative D call TRBD2 (6 bases). CDR1 SQVTM and CDR2 ANQGSEA come from the germline V gene. The CDR3 totals 13 residues. The V end lost 8 bases, the J end lost 5 bases, and 15 bases lay between the germline ends. The CDR3 sequence: CSFEGGVTGELFF. As DNA, the CDR3 is TGCAGCTTCGAAGGCGGGGTGACCGGGGAGCTGTTTTTT.

This chain connects TRBV27 to TRBJ1-2; TRBD1 matches 7 bases. The CDR3 extends over 14 amino acids. J lost 6 bases, V lost 0 bases, and 4 bases had no gene match. Per the germline V gene, CDR1 is MNHEY and CDR2 is SMNVEV (reference sequence). CDR3 region: CASSLSDRSNGYTF. In DNA, the CDR3 is TGTGCCAGCAGTTTATCGGACAGGTCCAATGGCTACACCTTC.

The CDR3: CASSEGALAGETQYF. The CDR3 DNA sequence: TGTGCCAGCAGTGAAGGGGCCCTAGCTGGGGAGACCCAGTACTTC. The chain employs TRBV6-1 and TRBJ2-5, with D perhaps TRBD2 (5 bases). The V and J ends lost 1 base and 5 bases respectively, with 14 bases between them. Germline lookup yields CDR1 MNHNS and CDR2 SASEGT. The CDR3 is made up of 15 amino acids.

J is TRBJ1-3 and V is TRBV15, with D tentatively TRBD1 (6 bases). Germline V gene data show CDR1 as LNHNV and CDR2 as YYDKDF (reference sequence). The CDR3 is 17 amino acids. V was pared by 0 bases and J by 0 bases, with 12 bases between. The CDR3 nucleotides are TGTGCCACCAGCAGAGATCCGTGGGACATCTCTGGAAACACCATATATTTT. It yields the protein CATSRDPWDISGNTIYF.

This clone was seen a handful of times. This rearrangement joins TRBV4-2 to TRBJ2-2, with 14 bases aligning to TRBD2. Germline V gene lookup returns CDR1 LGHNA and CDR2 YNFKEQ. This CDR3 has 16 residues. Losses at the gene ends were 8 bases for V and 0 bases for J; bases not matched to a gene: 2. The CDR3 loop is CASGGLAGANTGELFF. The CDR3 DNA reads TGTGCCAGCGGGGGACTAGCGGGGGCGAACACCGGGGAGCTGTTTTTT.

The rearrangement links TRBV4-3 to TRBJ2-3, with 11 bases matching TRBD2. The CDR3 is made up of 19 amino acids. J gave up 0 bases and V 0 bases, and 8 bases lay outside the gene matches. Germline-derived CDR1 and CDR2 are LGHNA and YSLEER. This CDR3 is CASSQEGVAGGPSTDTQYF. The CDR3 DNA follows: TGCGCCAGCAGCCAAGAGGGGGTAGCGGGAGGGCCGAGCACAGATACGCAGTATTTT.

This chain connects TRBV6-5 to TRBJ2-7; TRBD1 agrees at 10 bases. Germline V gene data show CDR1 as MNHEY and CDR2 as SVGAGI. This CDR3 comprises 15 residues. V shed 7 bases and J 3 bases; nucleotides not matched to a gene: 9. CDR3 DNA: TGTGCCAGCAAGGGGGACAGGGGAGGGTTCTACGAGCAGTACTTC. Translating gives CASKGDRGGFYEQYF.

Regarding this clone: The junction shows a germline mismatch at one end, possibly a read error. The identical CDR3 is also encoded by other nucleotide sequences in the sample. The V call is TRBV5-1, the J call TRBJ2-1, with 14 bases identical to TRBD2. Per the germline V gene, CDR1 is SGHRS and CDR2 is YFSETQ. The CDR3 extends over 16 amino acids. CDR3 region: CASSTGLAGGTHEQFF. The DNA for the CDR3 is TGCGCCAGCAGCACCGGACTAGCGGGGGGAACCCATGAGCAATTCTTC.

This chain uses TRBV6-4 with TRBJ2-1, with TRBD2 matching over 13 bases. Trimming took 5 bases from V and 12 from J; bases not matched to a gene: 10. This CDR3 region has 15 residues. Per germline, CDR1 MRHNA and CDR2 SNTAGT. CDR3 amino acids: CASSRTSGGEARQFF. The CDR3 nucleotides read TGTGCCAGCAGTCGGACTAGCGGGGGCGAAGCGAGGCAGTTCTTC.

The J gene is TRBJ2-6, the V gene TRBV19; D remains ambiguous. The CDR3 loop spans 15 amino acids. The V gene lost 6 bases and the J gene lost 1 base, with 10 bases spanning the gap. Germline loops: CDR1 LNHDA, CDR2 SQIVND (reference sequence). CDR3 protein: CASSPTRSGANVLTF. In nucleotides, the CDR3 is TGTGCCAGTAGCCCTACTCGATCTGGGGCCAACGTCCTGACTTTC.

The gene calls are TRBV10-3 and TRBJ2-3; possible D gene TRBD1, 5 bases. This CDR3 has 16 amino acids. Germline CDR1 ENHRY, CDR2 SYGVKD. V was shortened by 0 bases and J by 6 bases, with 16 bases between the two germline ends. CDR3 DNA: TGTGCCATCAGTGAGTCGGGAACGGGTGGGGCCGATACGCAGTATTTT. Protein: CAISESGTGGADTQYF.